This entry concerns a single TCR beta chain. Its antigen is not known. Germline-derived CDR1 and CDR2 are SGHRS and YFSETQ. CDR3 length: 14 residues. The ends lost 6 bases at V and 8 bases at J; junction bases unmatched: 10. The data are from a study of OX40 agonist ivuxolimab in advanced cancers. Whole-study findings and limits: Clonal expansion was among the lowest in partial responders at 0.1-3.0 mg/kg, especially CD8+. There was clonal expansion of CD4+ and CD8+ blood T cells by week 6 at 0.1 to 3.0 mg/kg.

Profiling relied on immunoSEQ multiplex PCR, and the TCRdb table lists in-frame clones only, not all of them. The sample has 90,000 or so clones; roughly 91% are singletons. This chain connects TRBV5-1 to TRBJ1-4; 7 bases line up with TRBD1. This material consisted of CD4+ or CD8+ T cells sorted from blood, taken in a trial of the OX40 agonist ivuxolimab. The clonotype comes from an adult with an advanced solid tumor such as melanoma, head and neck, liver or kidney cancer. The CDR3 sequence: CASTPQGGTEKLFF. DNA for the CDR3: TGCGCCAGCACCCCCCAGGGGGGGACCGAAAAACTGTTTTTT. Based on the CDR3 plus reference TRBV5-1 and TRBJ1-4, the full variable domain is KAGVTQTPRYLIKTRGQQVTLSCSPISGHRSVSWYQQTPGQGLQFLFEYFSETQRNKGNFPGRFSGRQFSNSRSEMNVSTLELGDSALYLCASTPQGGTEKLFFGSGTQLSVL.